This entry lists 17 T cell receptor beta chains sequenced from one sample in a study of post-analysis software for immune sequencing data. Study observations and caveats: In patients, about 5 TRBV segments were more frequent than in controls, with TRBV5-6, TRBV5-1 and TRBV20-1 among them.

Which antigens these TCRs recognize remains unknown. cDNA libraries of TCR beta carried unique molecular identifiers. TCRdb recomputed calls from the PCR reads with MiXCR, one row per CDR3 protein. This repertoire shows hundreds of thousands of distinct CDR3 sequences, about 27% found once; its top ten account for around 0.55%. The sample was blood. These receptors were obtained from a girl between 5 and 17 years old with multiple sclerosis.

This clonotype was detected many times. V usage is TRBV6-2 or TRBV6-3 and J usage is TRBJ1-1; 7 bases match TRBD1. The CDR3 covers 14 residues. CDR1 MNHEY and CDR2 SVGEGT come from the germline V gene. J lost 3 bases, V lost 0 bases, and 1 base had no gene match. The CDR3 DNA is TGTGCCAGCAGTTACTCGACAGGGTACACTGAAGCTTTCTTT. Amino acid sequence: CASSYSTGYTEAFF.

This clonotype has a handful of counts. The V and J genes are TRBV7-2 and TRBJ2-6; D perhaps matches TRBD2 (7 bases). The CDR3 totals 16 residues. V shed 0 bases and J shed 2 bases, with 8 bases lying between them. Per the germline V gene, CDR1 is SGHTA and CDR2 is FQGNSA. The CDR3 coding sequence is TGTGCCAGCAGCTTAGCCGGGGGGCCTGGGGCCAACGTCCTGACTTTC. It encodes CASSLAGGPGANVLTF.

This chain joins TRBV12-3 or TRBV12-4 and TRBJ2-1, with D possibly matching TRBD1 (6 bases). Trimming shortened V by 3 bases and J by 10 bases, and 13 bases separated the two germline ends. The CDR3 totals 13 residues. This CDR3 reads CASSFRGGGEQFF. CDR3 coding DNA: TGTGCCAGCAGTTTCAGAGGGGGTGGAGAGCAGTTCTTC.

In this sample, this clonotype turned up many times. The V and J genes are TRBV29-1 and TRBJ2-5; maybe TRBD1 (5 bases). Trimming removed 7 bases from V and 5 bases from J, with 23 bases in between. Germline V gene data show CDR1 as SQVTM and CDR2 as ANQGSEA. The CDR3 is made up of 15 amino acids. This CDR3 reads CSALEVLLGVETQYF. The CDR3 region has the DNA TGCAGCGCTTTGGAAGTTCTCTTAGGGGTGGAGACCCAGTACTTC.

The rearrangement links TRBV3-1 to TRBJ1-1; maybe TRBD1 (5 bases). V was cut by 0 bases and J by 7 bases, with 9 bases left in between. CDR1 and CDR2 from the germline V gene are LGHDT and YNNKEL (reference sequence). The CDR3 spans 13 residues. The DNA for the CDR3 is TGTGCCAGCAGCCAAGATAGGGGTAGTGAAGCTTTCTTT. This encodes CASSQDRGSEAFF.

There are many counts of this clonotype. The J gene is TRBJ2-7, the V gene TRBV20-1; 14 nucleotides align to TRBD2. V shed 3 bases and J 5 bases; nucleotides not matched to a gene: 6. The CDR3 consists of 15 residues. Germline assignment: CDR1 DFQATT and CDR2 SNEGSKA (reference sequence). The CDR3 sequence: CSARGRTSGRNEQYF. DNA of the CDR3: TGCAGTGCTAGGGGTAGGACTAGCGGGAGGAACGAGCAGTACTTC.

The V gene is TRBV6-2 or TRBV6-3, the J gene TRBJ1-6; D is perhaps TRBD1 (5 bases). V lost 5 bases, J lost 15 bases, and 11 bases lay in between. This CDR3 has 11 residues. CDR1 is MNHEY and CDR2 is SVGEGT in the germline V gene. As DNA, the CDR3 is TGTGCCAGCAGTGCAGGGACGAACCTCCACTTT. Protein: CASSAGTNLHF.

The chain employs TRBV7-2 and TRBJ1-4, with D possibly TRBD1 on 5 matching bases. This CDR3 is built from 15 residues. The V end was cut by 0 bases, the J end by 3 bases, with 8 bases between. From germline, CDR1 is SGHTA and CDR2 FQGNSA. Here the CDR3 DNA reads TGTGCCAGCAGCTTAGCGCGGGGGTCTAATGAAAAACTGTTTTTT. Translating it yields CASSLARGSNEKLFF. The full variable domain, its missing parts supplied by reference TRBV7-2 and TRBJ1-4, is GAGVSQSPSNKVTEKGKDVELRCDPISGHTALYWYRQSLGQGLEFLIYFQGNSAPDKSGLPSDRFSAERTGGSVSTLTIQRTQQEDSAVYLCASSLARGSNEKLFFGSGTQLSVL.

This clonotype has only a few counts. The chain recombines TRBV2 with TRBJ2-5, with TRBD1 as a possible D gene (7 bases). Germline values: CDR1 SNHLY, CDR2 FYNNEI. Trimming shortened V by 5 bases and J by 8 bases, and 21 bases separated the two germline ends. The CDR3 spans 15 residues. CDR3 amino acids: CASSISAGQTRTQYF. In nucleotides, the CDR3 is TGTGCCAGCAGTATAAGTGCGGGACAGACCAGAACCCAGTACTTC.

The rearrangement links TRBV7-2 to TRBJ2-5; tentatively, D is TRBD1 (6 bases). The CDR3 runs to 12 residues. Between the trimmed V and J ends, which lost 9 bases and 5 bases, there was a span of 13 bases. Germline V gene data show CDR1 as SGHTA and CDR2 as FQGNSA. The CDR3 DNA reads as TGTGCCAGTACAGGGTGGAGGGAGACCCAGTACTTC. Protein product: CASTGWRETQYF.

The CDR3 here is CSAPTGGSDEQYF. The CDR3, as DNA: TGCAGTGCCCCGACTGGCGGGAGCGACGAGCAGTACTTC. The J gene is TRBJ2-7, the V gene TRBV20-1; 7 bases align to TRBD2. Germline-derived CDR1 and CDR2 are DFQATT and SNEGSKA (reference sequence). The CDR3 is made up of 13 amino acids. With V trimmed by 6 bases and J by 5 bases, 10 bases remained unmatched.

The V call is TRBV28, the J call TRBJ2-1; TRBD2 matches 8 bases. The CDR3 has 16 amino acids. J gave up 10 bases and V 8 bases, and 19 bases lay outside the gene matches. The germline V gene encodes CDR1 MDHEN and CDR2 SYDVKM. Here the CDR3 DNA reads TGTGCCAGCTCATTAGGAGGGGGACTAGTCTCCCGCGAGCAGTTCTTC. Its translation is CASSLGGGLVSREQFF. Full variable domain (remainder filled in from reference TRBV28 and TRBJ2-1): DVKVTQSSRYLVKRTGEKVFLECVQDMDHENMFWYRQDPGLGLRLIYFSYDVKMKEKGDIPEGYSVSREKKERFSLILESASTNQTSMYLCASSLGGGLVSREQFFGPGTRLTVL.

This clonotype was detected ten times or more. The V and J genes are TRBV5-1 and TRBJ2-4; D is unresolved. The CDR3 extends over 14 amino acids. Germline CDR1 SGHRS, CDR2 YFSETQ. V was trimmed by 0 bases and J by 0 bases, leaving 4 bases between them. CDR3 sequence: CASSLEGAKNIQYF. The CDR3 DNA is TGCGCCAGCAGCTTGGAGGGAGCCAAAAACATTCAGTACTTC. The variable domain in full, with the rest retrieved from reference TRBV5-1 and TRBJ2-4, is KAGVTQTPRYLIKTRGQQVTLSCSPISGHRSVSWYQQTPGQGLQFLFEYFSETQRNKGNFPGRFSGRQFSNSRSEMNVSTLELGDSALYLCASSLEGAKNIQYFGAGTRLSVL.

This clonotype was seen once. The chain links TRBV12-3 or TRBV12-4 to TRBJ2-4; D is tentatively TRBD1 or TRBD2 (6 bases each). The J call may be wrong; the DNA end is better matched by TRBJ2-5. The CDR3 has 15 residues. The CDR3 DNA sequence: TGTGCCAGCAGTAGGACGGGGGCTTCAAGGGAGACCCAGTACTTC. Translated: CASSRTGASRETQYF.

This clonotype showed up just once. This rearrangement joins TRBV11-3 to TRBJ2-3; perhaps TRBD1 as D (5 bases). V lost 6 bases and J 6 bases, leaving 13 bases between the germline ends. CDR3 length: 13 amino acids. CDR1 and CDR2 from the germline V gene are SGHNT and YENEEA. In nucleotides, the CDR3 is TGTGCCAGCAGTTACAGGCCTGAGGATACGCAGTATTTT. Translation gives CASSYRPEDTQYF. Together with reference TRBV11-3 and TRBJ2-3, the CDR3 gives the full variable domain: EAGVVQSPRYKIIEKKQPVAFWCNPISGHNTLYWYLQNLGQGPELLIRYENEEAVDDSQLPKDRFSAERLKGVDSTLKIQPAELGDSAVYLCASSYRPEDTQYFGPGTRLTVL.

Many counts were recorded for this clonotype. The gene calls are TRBV3-1 and TRBJ1-2; a possible D gene is TRBD1 (5 bases). V lost 1 base and J 7 bases, leaving 13 bases between the germline ends. The CDR3 totals 14 residues. Looked up from germline, CDR1 is LGHDT and CDR2 is YNNKEL (reference sequence). CDR3 coding DNA: TGTGCCAGCAGCCAAGTCGATAGGGGAGTTGGCTACACCTTC. As protein: CASSQVDRGVGYTF.

The gene calls are TRBV6-6 and TRBJ2-3, with 9 positions matching TRBD1. The J segment lost 5 bases and the V segment lost 2 bases, leaving 8 bases of the junction unmatched. The CDR3 spans 16 residues. Looked up from germline, CDR1 is MNHNY and CDR2 is SVGAGI (reference sequence). The CDR3 DNA reads as TGTGCCAGCAGTTACCCCGGACAGGGGTTAATAGATACGCAGTATTTT. The encoded protein is CASSYPGQGLIDTQYF.